The 20 T cell receptor beta chains below all came from one sample that was sequenced in a study of T cells after yellow fever vaccination. TCRdb fed the 5' RACE reads into MiXCR, producing one record per CDR3 protein. The sample lists around 310,000 distinct CDR3 sequences, 8.7% occurring once. This material consisted of PBMCs, taken on the day of the first yellow fever vaccination. Receptor source: a man aged 18 to 29 who received the YFV17D yellow fever vaccine.

This clonotype was picked up many times. This chain joins TRBV7-2 and TRBJ2-1, with D perhaps assigned TRBD1 or TRBD2 (5 bases each). This CDR3 contains 15 residues. Germline CDR1 is SGHTA and CDR2 is FQGNSA. Trimming removed 5 bases at V and 7 bases at J, with 18 bases between. This CDR3 reads CASSTPIGTANEQFF. Written as DNA, the CDR3 is TGTGCCAGCAGCACCCCGATCGGGACCGCGAATGAGCAGTTCTTC.

This clonotype turned up a few times. V gene TRBV3-1 combines with J gene TRBJ2-3, with D tentatively TRBD2 (5 bases). The CDR3 is 12 residues long. V lost 4 bases, J lost 10 bases, and 12 bases lay in between. The germline V gene encodes CDR1 LGHDT and CDR2 YNNKEL (reference sequence). The CDR3 bases are TGTGCCAGCAGCCGCTACGCGGGTGCGCAGTATTTT. Amino acids: CASSRYAGAQYF.

This clonotype was recorded a few times. The rearrangement links TRBV28 to TRBJ1-1; D is ambiguous. Deletions cut 7 bases from V and 1 base from J, with 7 bases between. The CDR3 covers 12 residues. Germline values: CDR1 MDHEN, CDR2 SYDVKM. The CDR3 nucleotides read TGTGCCAGCAAGGTCAGGAACACTGAAGCTTTCTTT. As protein: CASKVRNTEAFF.

The chain carries TRBV4-2 and TRBJ2-5; D gene uncertain. Germline assignment: CDR1 LGHNA and CDR2 YNFKEQ. The CDR3 loop spans 15 amino acids. The V gene lost 0 bases and the J gene lost 1 base, with 9 bases spanning the gap. CDR3 region: CASSQDGELQETQYF. In nucleotides, the CDR3 is TGTGCCAGCAGCCAAGATGGTGAACTCCAAGAGACCCAGTACTTC.

The sample holds a few counts of this clonotype. The chain recombines TRBV28 with TRBJ1-6; 7 bases line up with TRBD1. CDR1 MDHEN and CDR2 SYDVKM come from the germline V gene. Trimming at V came to 6 bases and at J to 12 bases, leaving 11 bases not matched to a gene. This CDR3 comprises 14 residues. The DNA of the CDR3 is TGTGCCAGCAGCCCAGACAGGGAGGTTGGACCCCTCCACTTT. Translated, it gives CASSPDREVGPLHF.

This clonotype showed up just a few times. The rearrangement uses TRBV4-2 and TRBJ2-1; D is unresolved. CDR1 is LGHNA and CDR2 is YNFKEQ in the germline V gene. The germline V and J ends were trimmed by 1 base and 0 bases, with 16 bases remaining between them. CDR3 length equals 18 residues. The CDR3 region has the DNA TGTGCCAGCAGCCAAGCCCCAATCGGGCCGAGCTCCTACAATGAGCAGTTCTTC. It translates to CASSQAPIGPSSYNEQFF.

To note about this clonotype: A much larger clone differs from this one at a single base, so this may be a read error. This chain connects TRBV4-1 to TRBJ1-2, with no clear D. CDR3 length equals 16 residues. V gave up 3 bases and J gave up 0 bases, with 14 bases separating them. Germline assignment: CDR1 MGHRA and CDR2 YSYEKL. Here the CDR3 reads CASSHDPWASNYGYTF. DNA for the CDR3: TGCGCCAGCAGCCATGATCCCTGGGCTTCTAACTATGGCTACACCTTC.

The table lists this clonotype with a few counts. The rearrangement links TRBV27 to TRBJ1-6; D is perhaps TRBD1 (6 bases). The CDR3 covers 14 residues. Germline V gene sequence: CDR1 MNHEY, CDR2 SMNVEV (reference sequence). V was clipped by 5 bases and J by 8 bases, with 13 bases between them. The CDR3 loop is CASSPTGSYSPLHF. CDR3 bases: TGTGCCAGCAGTCCTACAGGGTCGTATTCACCCCTCCACTTT.

V is TRBV11-2 and J is TRBJ1-2; D ambiguous. The ends were cut back, 5 bases at V and 8 bases at J, with 15 bases in the middle. Germline lookup yields CDR1 SGHAT and CDR2 FQNNGV. The CDR3 contains 13 residues. The CDR3 nucleotides are TGTGCCAGCAGCCTGGGGAGAAGAGGAGGCTACACCTTC. This sequence encodes CASSLGRRGGYTF.

Only a few counts were recorded for this clonotype. V usage is TRBV13 and J usage is TRBJ2-1, with TRBD2 identical over 7 bases. The CDR3 runs to 15 residues. Germline CDR1 reads PRHDT; CDR2 reads FYEKMQ (reference sequence). Unmatched junction bases numbered 4, after V lost 0 bases and J lost 5 bases. For the CDR3, the DNA is TGTGCCAGCAGCTTAGGCCTGGGGGGGGACAATGAGCAGTTCTTC. It encodes CASSLGLGGDNEQFF.

V is TRBV20-1 and J is TRBJ2-1, with 9 bases fitting TRBD2. The CDR3 contains 16 residues. Germline CDR1 and CDR2: DFQATT and SNEGSKA (reference sequence). CDR3 protein: CSLLHPGTSIVNEQFF. The CDR3 coding sequence is TGCAGCTTACTACACCCCGGGACTAGCATAGTCAATGAGCAGTTCTTC.

In this sample, this clonotype turned up a few times. The chain combines TRBV5-1 with TRBJ1-2; a possible D gene is TRBD1 (6 bases). This CDR3 is built from 16 residues. Germline V gene data show CDR1 as SGHRS and CDR2 as YFSETQ. The V and J ends lost 3 bases and 2 bases respectively, with 17 bases between them. This CDR3 reads CASSSPTEGVNYGYTF. The CDR3 DNA sequence: TGCGCCAGCAGCTCGCCGACCGAGGGGGTCAACTATGGCTACACCTTC.

The J gene is TRBJ2-7, the V gene TRBV20-1, with 9 bases aligning to TRBD1. V gave up 0 bases and J gave up 2 bases; unmatched junction bases: 5. The CDR3 runs 15 residues. Germline V gene sequence: CDR1 DFQATT, CDR2 SNEGSKA (reference sequence). The CDR3 here is CSAREMGDRAYEQYV. Written as DNA, the CDR3 is TGCAGTGCTAGAGAGATGGGGGACAGGGCCTACGAGCAGTACGTC.

The chain recombines TRBV7-9 with TRBJ2-7; 8 nucleotides match TRBD1. V trimming: 3 bases; J trimming: 7 bases; junction bases outside the gene matches: 8. This CDR3 has 14 residues. Germline lookup yields CDR1 SEHNR and CDR2 FQNEAQ (reference sequence). The CDR3 region is CASSLTGEYVEQYF. The DNA of the CDR3 is TGTGCCAGCAGCTTGACAGGGGAGTACGTGGAGCAGTACTTC. The variable domain in full, with the rest retrieved from reference TRBV7-9 and TRBJ2-7, is DTGVSQNPRHKITKRGQNVTFRCDPISEHNRLYWYRQTLGQGPEFLTYFQNEAQLEKSRLLSDRFSAERPKGSFSTLEIQRTEQGDSAMYLCASSLTGEYVEQYFGPGTRLTVT.

The chain recombines TRBV7-2 with TRBJ1-3, with 8 positions matching TRBD1. Germline lookup yields CDR1 SGHTA and CDR2 FQGNSA. Trimming removed 6 bases from V and 2 bases from J; junction bases left unmatched: 9. The CDR3 runs 16 residues. The CDR3 is CASSPDRGMTGNTIYF. In nucleotides, the CDR3 is TGTGCCAGCAGTCCCGACAGGGGTATGACTGGAAACACCATATATTTT.

This chain uses TRBV11-2 with TRBJ2-1; D is undetermined. The CDR3 totals 14 residues. V was cut by 3 bases and J by 8 bases, with 14 bases left in between. CDR1 is SGHAT and CDR2 is FQNNGV in the germline V gene. Here the CDR3 DNA reads TGTGCCAGCAGCTTGTTCAGCGATTTAGATGAGCAGTTCTTC. Amino acids: CASSLFSDLDEQFF. Looking up the rest from reference TRBV11-2 and TRBJ2-1 gives the full variable domain: EAGVAQSPRYKIIEKRQSVAFWCNPISGHATLYWYQQILGQGPKLLIQFQNNGVVDDSQLPKDRFSAERLKGVDSTLKIQPAKLEDSAVYLCASSLFSDLDEQFFGPGTRLTVL.

The rearrangement links TRBV12-3 or TRBV12-4 to TRBJ1-5, with D unclear. The V end was cut by 1 base, the J end by 6 bases, with 7 bases between. The length of the CDR3 is 13 residues. CDR3 in amino acids: CASSLDLSQPQHF. CDR3 bases: TGTGCCAGCAGTTTAGATCTAAGTCAGCCCCAGCATTTT.

The genes are TRBV4-1 and TRBJ2-7, with D possibly being TRBD1 (7 bases). Germline V gene lookup returns CDR1 MGHRA and CDR2 YSYEKL. The CDR3 is 16 amino acids. The V and J ends lost 0 bases and 2 bases respectively, with 14 bases between them. The CDR3 sequence is CASSQDGGGSPYEQYV. CDR3 in DNA: TGCGCCAGCAGCCAAGACGGAGGGGGCAGCCCCTACGAGCAGTACGTC.

The V and J genes are TRBV20-1 and TRBJ1-5; D is unclear. Germline CDR1 DFQATT, CDR2 SNEGSKA (reference sequence). The V end lost 6 bases, the J end lost 2 bases, and 20 bases lay between the germline ends. The CDR3 is made up of 16 amino acids. The CDR3 here is CSAEPLRVVGNQPQHF. The DNA for the CDR3 is TGCAGTGCGGAGCCCCTCCGGGTTGTGGGCAATCAGCCCCAGCATTTT.

The chain has TRBV24-1 and TRBJ1-2; D may be TRBD1 (5 bases). Germline loops: CDR1 KGHDR, CDR2 SFDVKD. CDR3 length: 15 residues. Trimming removed 5 bases at V and 6 bases at J, with 18 bases between. The CDR3: CATSAKEAGKNGYTF. CDR3 nucleotide sequence: TGTGCCACCAGTGCCAAGGAGGCAGGGAAGAATGGCTACACCTTC.